This T cell receptor (beta chain) emerged from a study of T cell changes during pregnancy in multiple sclerosis (dated by TCRdb to the late 2010s). Study-level background: In women with multiple sclerosis, the researchers looked at how the T cell repertoire shifted as pregnancy progressed.

Counted from cysteine to phenylalanine, this CDR3 has 16 amino acids. The sequence is cut down to CDR3 DNA, 48 bases in frame from base 1. For CDR1 and CDR2, the germline V gene lists SGHAT and FQNNGV. Relative to germline, V is 0 bases shorter and J is 3 bases shorter, with 12 bases between their ends. Details on this clone: It lacks a known antigen. The input lacks base qualities; no much larger clone sits a single base away.

The library was produced with the immunoSEQ multiplex PCR assay. The immuneACCESS repertoire file appears here via TCRdb, limited to in-frame rearrangements. These files lack a portion of the clones; in checked studies, under half of the deficit traces to unresolved V genes, and the cause of the others is not known. This sample holds 52,000 or so clones; 80% to 90% were observed only once. The ten largest clones represent 0.5% to 0.75% of the sample. The TCR comes from a female donor with multiple sclerosis, enrolled in a pregnancy study. Recombination joined TRBV11-2 with TRBJ2-1; there is no confident call for the D gene. Sequencing was performed on CD4+ T cells from peripheral blood mononuclear cells, taken in the first trimester of pregnancy. CDR3 loop: CASSLDAWQDYNEQFF. The sequence in DNA is TGTGCCAGCAGCTTAGATGCGTGGCAGGACTACAATGAGCAGTTCTTC.